This T cell receptor (beta chain) was recovered during a study of identical twins. The germline V gene encodes CDR1 SGDLS and CDR2 YYNGEE. The CDR3 is 15 residues long. The V gene end was trimmed by 6 bases and the J gene end by 6 bases; junction bases not matched to a gene: 11. From the 5' RACE reads, TCRdb called clonotypes with MiXCR, one entry per CDR3 protein. The sample includes 1.5 million to 2 million distinct CDR3 sequences, about 31% of them seen just once. The sequence was obtained from a newborn girl in good health. The sample consisted of cord blood. The chain links TRBV9 to TRBJ2-1, with 8 nucleotides matching TRBD2. The CDR3 spells CASTRAGAPSNEQFF. CDR3 nucleotides: TGTGCCAGCACCCGAGCGGGAGCCCCCAGCAATGAGCAGTTCTTC.